The 21 T cell receptor beta chains below were found in one sample sequenced in a study of T cells expressing NK-cell markers. Reanalyzing the 5' RACE reads, TCRdb keeps one entry per CDR3 protein, without DNA. In all, the sample yields 250,000 or so distinct CDR3 sequences. The sequenced sample was blood T cells: a sorted CD56 or NKG2C T cell subset, CD4+ or CD8+ T cells, or bulk PBMC T cells (not recorded which). These receptors were collected from a woman between 18 and 70 years old in good health.

The chain is built from TRBV9 and TRBJ1-5; TCRdb's D call of TRBD1 is untestable without DNA. Germline CDR1 SGDLS, CDR2 YYNGEE. The CDR3 has 15 amino acids. The CDR3 sequence: CASSGQGLGNQPQHF.

The V call is TRBV5-1, the J call TRBJ2-3. CDR3 length equals 13 residues. The V gene's germline CDR1 is SGHRS and CDR2 YFSETQ. The CDR3 is CASSLREGNTQYF.

The rearrangement uses TRBV6-1 and TRBJ2-1; with no DNA, the TCRdb D assignment of TRBD2 cannot be verified. Germline assignment: CDR1 MNHNS and CDR2 SASEGT. CDR3 length equals 14 residues. The CDR3 loop is CATGGRVGYNEQFF.

The chain combines TRBV6-6 with TRBJ2-7; there is no DNA to check the TCRdb D call of TRBD1. Germline values: CDR1 MNHNY, CDR2 SVGAGI (reference sequence). The CDR3 extends over 12 amino acids. CDR3 sequence reads: CASSPPGGEQYF.

The chain recombines TRBV29-1 with TRBJ1-4. The CDR3 length is 13 residues. Germline CDR1 reads SQVTM; CDR2 reads ANQGSEA. CDR3 loop: CSAVDTRGEKLFF. The entire variable domain, with the rest obtained from reference TRBV29-1 and TRBJ1-4, is as follows: SAVISQKPSRDICQRGTSLTIQCQVDSQVTMMFWYRQQPGQSLTLIATANQGSEATYESGFVIDKFPISRPNLTFSTLTVSNMSPEDSSIYLCSAVDTRGEKLFFGSGTQLSVL.

The chain carries TRBV7-2 and TRBJ2-5; TCRdb calls TRBD1, which cannot be checked without DNA. This CDR3 spans 14 amino acids. CDR1 and CDR2 (germline): SGHTA, FQGNSA. The CDR3 reads CASSFGGWRETQYF. Based on the CDR3 plus reference TRBV7-2 and TRBJ2-5, the full variable domain is GAGVSQSPSNKVTEKGKDVELRCDPISGHTALYWYRQSLGQGLEFLIYFQGNSAPDKSGLPSDRFSAERTGGSVSTLTIQRTQQEDSAVYLCASSFGGWRETQYFGPGTRLLVL.

The V and J genes are TRBV14 and TRBJ1-2; TCRdb picks TRBD1, but there is no DNA to check that call. Germline CDR1 reads SGHDN; CDR2 reads FVKESK. This CDR3 is built from 16 residues. CDR3 protein: CASSQDYRGTNYGYTF.

V usage is TRBV29-1 and J usage is TRBJ1-1. Germline CDR1 is SQVTM and CDR2 is ANQGSEA. The CDR3 loop spans 13 amino acids. The CDR3 loop is CSVSGRSNTEAFF.

This chain links TRBV15 with TRBJ1-6. The CDR3 totals 13 residues. The germline V gene encodes CDR1 LNHNV and CDR2 YYDKDF (reference sequence). The chain's CDR3 is CATSAAGRSPLHF.

The V gene is TRBV20-1, the J gene TRBJ2-1; as DNA is missing, the TRBD1 call by TCRdb cannot be tested. The CDR3 consists of 15 residues. Germline CDR1 DFQATT, CDR2 SNEGSKA (reference sequence). CDR3 sequence reads: CSARGGRSSYNEQFF.

The genes are TRBV6-1 and TRBJ1-1; TCRdb gives TRBD1 as the D gene, but with no DNA this cannot be confirmed. This CDR3 has 16 amino acids. Germline V gene lookup returns CDR1 MNHNS and CDR2 SASEGT. CDR3 amino acids: CASSVRPKTQGGEAFF.

The rearrangement uses TRBV12-3 or TRBV12-4 and TRBJ2-1. The CDR3 length is 16 residues. The CDR3 sequence is CASSLWGVSSYNEQFF.

J is TRBJ1-1 and V is TRBV5-6; the TCRdb D gene call, TRBD1, has no DNA to confirm it. The CDR3 length is 16 residues. The germline CDR1 and CDR2 sequences are SGHDT and YYEEEE. CDR3 protein: CASSGTGTGRNTEAFF. The full variable domain, with the rest looked up from reference TRBV5-6 and TRBJ1-1, is DAGVTQSPTHLIKTRGQQVTLRCSPKSGHDTVSWYQQALGQGPQFIFQYYEEEERQRGNFPDRFSGHQFPNYSSELNVNALLLGDSALYLCASSGTGTGRNTEAFFGQGTRLTVV.

The chain is built from TRBV14 and TRBJ1-1. The CDR3 is 15 amino acids. Germline values: CDR1 SGHDN, CDR2 FVKESK. The CDR3: CASSQSRGPNTEAFF.

The J gene is TRBJ2-7, the V gene TRBV7-2; the TRBD1 assignment by TCRdb is unverifiable without DNA. CDR1 SGHTA and CDR2 FQGNSA come from the germline V gene. This CDR3 is 14 amino acids long. The chain's CDR3 is CASRRGDANYEQYF.

The chain couples TRBV18 to TRBJ2-5. The CDR3 length is 12 residues. CDR1 is KGHSH and CDR2 is LQKENI in the germline V gene. CDR3 sequence reads: CASSQGQETQYF.

The rearrangement joins TRBV29-1 to TRBJ1-1; with no DNA, the TCRdb D assignment of TRBD1 cannot be verified. Germline V gives CDR1 SQVTM, CDR2 ANQGSEA. The CDR3 contains 12 residues. CDR3: CSATTGGTEAFF. The whole variable domain, remainder taken from reference TRBV29-1 and TRBJ1-1, is SAVISQKPSRDICQRGTSLTIQCQVDSQVTMMFWYRQQPGQSLTLIATANQGSEATYESGFVIDKFPISRPNLTFSTLTVSNMSPEDSSIYLCSATTGGTEAFFGQGTRLTVV.

The chain uses TRBV6-5 and TRBJ1-5; the D call of TRBD1 rests on TCRdb alone, since no DNA is present to check it. From germline, CDR1 is MNHEY and CDR2 SVGAGI. The CDR3 sequence is 17 residues long. The CDR3 is CASSYGPGTGGSQPQHF.

This chain joins TRBV20-1 and TRBJ2-7; the TCRdb D gene call, TRBD1, has no DNA to confirm it. The CDR3 consists of 12 residues. Germline lookup yields CDR1 DFQATT and CDR2 SNEGSKA (reference sequence). CDR3 region: CSAIRGQGEQYF.

The V call is TRBV18, the J call TRBJ1-6; TCRdb proposes TRBD1, but this gene call is untestable without DNA. The CDR3 has 15 residues. Per germline, CDR1 KGHSH and CDR2 LQKENI. The CDR3 loop is CASSAGQGLNSPLHF. Using reference TRBV18 and TRBJ1-6 for the parts outside the CDR3, the full variable domain is NAGVMQNPRHLVRRRGQEARLRCSPMKGHSHVYWYRQLPEEGLKFMVYLQKENIIDESGMPKERFSAEFPKEGPSILRIQQVVRGDSAAYFCASSAGQGLNSPLHFGNGTRLTVT.

The genes are TRBV5-4 and TRBJ2-7; TCRdb lists TRBD1, though no DNA is available to test this call. The CDR3 is 15 amino acids. CDR1 and CDR2 from the germline V gene are SGHNT and YYREEE (reference sequence). The CDR3 is CASSLGGAFSYEQYF. Full variable domain (missing parts from reference TRBV5-4 and TRBJ2-7): ETGVTQSPTHLIKTRGQQVTLRCSSQSGHNTVSWYQQALGQGPQFIFQYYREEENGRGNFPPRFSGLQFPNYSSELNVNALELDDSALYLCASSLGGAFSYEQYFGPGTRLTVT.